The 32 T cell receptor beta chains in this list originate from one sample, sequenced in a study of cytomegalovirus exposure and HLA in healthy donors. Amplification used 60 Vbeta primers and 13 Jbeta primers. The method was immunoSEQ multiplex PCR; TCRdb's version includes in-frame clones alone and lacks a portion of them. The sample lists roughly 120,000 clones, just under 70% occurring once. The sequenced sample was PBMCs. The receptors here all came from a woman in her seventies in good health and CMV-seropositive.

J is TRBJ2-2 and V is TRBV2; D not certain. V dropped 5 bases and J dropped 5 bases, with 3 bases sitting between them. Germline CDR1 is SNHLY and CDR2 is FYNNEI. This CDR3 is built from 11 residues. The CDR3 sequence is CASSRTGELFF. The CDR3 DNA is TGTGCCAGCAGTCGTACCGGGGAGCTGTTTTTT.

This clone appeared a single time. The chain employs TRBV30 and TRBJ2-2, with a tentative D call TRBD2 (6 bases). V dropped 0 bases and J dropped 5 bases, with 10 bases sitting between them. The CDR3 loop spans 14 amino acids. Per the germline V gene, CDR1 is GTSNPN and CDR2 is SVGIG (reference sequence). The CDR3 sequence is CAWSVSGRTGELFF. CDR3 nucleotides: TGTGCCTGGAGTGTTAGCGGTCGGACCGGGGAGCTGTTTTTT. Full variable domain (remainder filled in from reference TRBV30 and TRBJ2-2): SQTIHQWPATLVQPVGSPLSLECTVEGTSNPNLYWYRQAAGRGLQLLFYSVGIGQISSEVPQNLSASRPQDRQFILSSKKLLLSDSGFYLCAWSVSGRTGELFFGEGSRLTVL.

This chain joins TRBV4-3 and TRBJ2-1; TRBD1 aligns across 9 bases. The germline V gene has CDR1 LGHNA and CDR2 YSLEER. Losses at the gene ends were 1 base for V and 8 bases for J; bases not matched to a gene: 12. The CDR3 spans 17 residues. CDR3: CASSQVHTGGAEDEQFF. The CDR3 bases are TGCGCCAGCAGCCAAGTCCACACAGGGGGCGCTGAGGATGAGCAGTTCTTC.

The J gene is TRBJ1-4, the V gene TRBV15; 7 bases are a match to TRBD1. V shed 2 bases and J 8 bases; nucleotides not matched to a gene: 2. Germline V gene sequence: CDR1 LNHNV, CDR2 YYDKDF (reference sequence). This CDR3 is built from 13 residues. CDR3 DNA: TGTGCCACCAGCAGAACAGGGGTGGAAAAACTGTTTTTT. It translates to CATSRTGVEKLFF.

This clone was seen a handful of times. V usage is TRBV6-5 and J usage is TRBJ1-2, with TRBD1 matching 8 bases. V gave up 4 bases and J gave up 3 bases; unmatched junction bases: 4. The CDR3 covers 14 residues. Germline-derived CDR1 and CDR2 are MNHEY and SVGAGI. In nucleotides, the CDR3 is TGTGCCAGCAGTTCAGGGGGACAGGACTATGGCTACACCTTC. It codes for CASSSGGQDYGYTF.

V and J are TRBV11-3 and TRBJ2-5, with 11 bases lining up with TRBD1. The V segment lost 3 bases and the J segment 5 bases; nucleotides outside the gene matches: 5. This CDR3 has 15 residues. CDR1 SGHNT and CDR2 YENEEA come from the germline V gene. The CDR3 loop is CASSFGTGGPETQYF. The DNA for the CDR3 is TGTGCCAGCAGCTTCGGGACAGGGGGTCCGGAGACCCAGTACTTC.

This clone was recorded at least ten times. J is TRBJ1-1 and V is TRBV5-6, with 8 nucleotides matching TRBD1. Losses at the gene ends were 3 bases for V and 6 bases for J; bases not matched to a gene: 4. Looked up from germline, CDR1 is SGHDT and CDR2 is YYEEEE. CDR3 length: 13 residues. Here the CDR3 reads CASSSGTGPEAFF. The CDR3 bases are TGTGCCAGCAGCTCCGGGACAGGTCCTGAAGCTTTCTTT.

This clone showed up just a few times. This chain connects TRBV19 to TRBJ1-6, with TRBD1 identical over 7 bases. V lost 5 bases, J lost 4 bases, and 5 bases stayed unmatched. CDR1 and CDR2 from the germline V gene are LNHDA and SQIVND (reference sequence). The CDR3 runs to 15 residues. CDR3 sequence (DNA): TGTGCCAGTAGTGAGTTGACAGGGTATAATTCACCCCTCCACTTT. Amino acid sequence: CASSELTGYNSPLHF. The whole variable domain, filled in from reference TRBV19 and TRBJ1-6, reads DGGITQSPKYLFRKEGQNVTLSCEQNLNHDAMYWYRQDPGQGLRLIYYSQIVNDFQKGDIAEGYSVSREKKESFPLTVTSAQKNPTAFYLCASSELTGYNSPLHFGNGTRLTVT.

V is TRBV19 and J is TRBJ2-7; 10 bases map to TRBD1. CDR1 and CDR2 from the germline V gene are LNHDA and SQIVND (reference sequence). V dropped 5 bases and J dropped 5; count of bases not matched to a gene: 3. The CDR3 is 13 amino acids. The CDR3 bases are TGTGCCAGTAGTTCGACAGGGGGCGACGAGCAGTACTTC. Protein sequence: CASSSTGGDEQYF.

This clone was seen just once. V is TRBV5-6 and J is TRBJ1-1; D uncertain. From germline, CDR1 is SGHDT and CDR2 YYEEEE. The CDR3 runs to 13 residues. The V gene lost 4 bases and the J gene lost 3 bases, with 10 bases spanning the gap. CDR3 loop: CASSVRVYTEAFF. As DNA, the CDR3 is TGTGCCAGCAGCGTACGGGTGTACACTGAAGCTTTCTTT.

The chain carries TRBV18 and TRBJ2-5; maybe TRBD1 (5 bases). V was clipped by 0 bases and J by 5 bases, with 10 bases between them. The CDR3 loop spans 14 amino acids. The V gene's germline CDR1 is KGHSH and CDR2 LQKENI. CDR3 protein: CASSPPTVRETQYF. The CDR3 DNA sequence: TGTGCCAGCTCACCACCGACAGTCCGGGAGACCCAGTACTTC.

The chain carries TRBV25-1 and TRBJ1-3, with D possibly matching TRBD1 (5 bases). There are 16 residues in the CDR3. V lost 1 base to trimming and J lost 1 base, with 11 bases between them. Per germline, CDR1 MGHDK and CDR2 SYGVNS. The CDR3 coding sequence is TGTGCCAGCAGTGAATGGGCAGGGTCATCTGGAAACACCATATATTTT. As protein: CASSEWAGSSGNTIYF. Looking up the rest from reference TRBV25-1 and TRBJ1-3 gives the full variable domain: EADIYQTPRYLVIGTGKKITLECSQTMGHDKMYWYQQDPGMELHLIHYSYGVNSTEKGDLSSESTVSRIRTEHFPLTLESARPSHTSQYLCASSEWAGSSGNTIYFGEGSWLTVV.

The V call is TRBV2, the J call TRBJ1-1, with 9 bases aligning to TRBD1. From germline, CDR1 is SNHLY and CDR2 FYNNEI. CDR3 length: 14 residues. The junction had 7 bases not matched to a gene; V was cut back by 6 bases and J by 5 bases. CDR3 sequence reads: CASRQLGQGTEAFF. The DNA of the CDR3 is TGTGCCAGCAGGCAACTGGGACAGGGAACTGAAGCTTTCTTT.

A note on this clone: No conserved phenylalanine or tryptophan is present at the end of the CDR3, so a read error is the likely explanation. CDR3 region: CSVEGSDYGYTL. DNA of the CDR3: TGCAGCGTTGAGGGGAGTGACTATGGCTACACCCTC. This chain connects TRBV29-1 to TRBJ1-2; D remains ambiguous. V was clipped by 3 bases and J by 3 bases, with 8 bases between them. Germline V gives CDR1 SQVTM, CDR2 ANQGSEA. The CDR3 has 12 amino acids.

The J gene is TRBJ2-1, the V gene TRBV7-2; 11 bases line up with TRBD2. V lost 5 bases to trimming and J lost 0 bases; unmatched junction nucleotides: 12. CDR3 size: 19 residues. Germline V gives CDR1 SGHTA, CDR2 FQGNSA. In DNA, the CDR3 is TGTGCCAGCAGCGCGGCCCAACTAGCGGGGGTGTTCTCCTACAATGAGCAGTTCTTC. Translating it yields CASSAAQLAGVFSYNEQFF.

This clone was seen once. The chain combines TRBV7-2 with TRBJ2-3; 16 nucleotides line up with TRBD2. CDR1 and CDR2 from the germline V gene are SGHTA and FQGNSA. The CDR3 totals 17 residues. V dropped 4 bases and J dropped 8; count of bases not matched to a gene: 9. For the CDR3, the DNA is TGTGCCAGCAGCTATGACGGGACTAGCGGGGGGGCCGGTACGCAGTATTTT. Residues: CASSYDGTSGGAGTQYF. Filled out from reference TRBV7-2 and TRBJ2-3, the complete variable domain reads GAGVSQSPSNKVTEKGKDVELRCDPISGHTALYWYRQSLGQGLEFLIYFQGNSAPDKSGLPSDRFSAERTGGSVSTLTIQRTQQEDSAVYLCASSYDGTSGGAGTQYFGPGTRLTVL.

The V gene is TRBV15, the J gene TRBJ1-6, with D possibly matching TRBD1 (6 bases). The germline CDR1 and CDR2 sequences are LNHNV and YYDKDF (reference sequence). V was cut by 2 bases and J by 0 bases, with 11 bases left in between. CDR3 length: 17 residues. The CDR3 DNA is TGTGCCACCAGCAGACAAACAGGGAGCTCCTATAATTCACCCCTCCACTTT. It translates to CATSRQTGSSYNSPLHF.

The gene calls are TRBV10-3 and TRBJ2-7; 12 nucleotides agree with TRBD1. The CDR3 is 13 amino acids. Germline V lookup: CDR1 ENHRY, CDR2 SYGVKD. The CDR3 sequence is CAVGDRGLYEQYF. The CDR3 nucleotides are TGTGCGGTGGGGGACAGGGGGCTCTACGAGCAGTACTTC.

The chain is built from TRBV5-1 and TRBJ2-3, with D tentatively TRBD1 (6 bases). This CDR3 is 17 amino acids long. Trimming removed 0 bases at V and 0 bases at J, with 14 bases between. Per the germline V gene, CDR1 is SGHRS and CDR2 is YFSETQ. The DNA of the CDR3 is TGCGCCAGCAGCTTGGCCGGACAGCGACCTAGCACAGATACGCAGTATTTT. Residues: CASSLAGQRPSTDTQYF.

The chain recombines TRBV18 with TRBJ1-1; 7 bases match TRBD1. Germline-derived CDR1 and CDR2 are KGHSH and LQKENI. The CDR3 is made up of 16 amino acids. The V segment lost 3 bases and the J segment 4 bases; nucleotides outside the gene matches: 11. CDR3 bases: TGTGCCAGCTCACCCTTCAGGGGACAGATGGGCACTGAAGCTTTCTTT. It specifies CASSPFRGQMGTEAFF.

This clone occurred a few times. This sequence joins TRBV5-1 and TRBJ2-3, with 8 bases lining up with TRBD2. This CDR3 region has 16 residues. V gave up 0 bases and J gave up 2 bases; unmatched junction bases: 5. Germline lookup yields CDR1 SGHRS and CDR2 YFSETQ. The DNA of the CDR3 is TGCGCCAGCAGCTTGGCTAGCGGGTCCTACACAGATACGCAGTATTTT. Translation: CASSLASGSYTDTQYF.

This chain connects TRBV4-1 to TRBJ1-5; 7 bases align to TRBD1. CDR3 length: 16 amino acids. Trimming took 3 bases from V and 2 from J; bases not matched to a gene: 7. Germline lookup yields CDR1 MGHRA and CDR2 YSYEKL. The CDR3 DNA is TGCGCCAGCAGCCACGTTCAGGGGGAGGGCAATCAGCCCCAGCATTTT. Its protein is CASSHVQGEGNQPQHF.

The chain recombines TRBV2 with TRBJ1-2; no clear D gene. In germline, CDR1 is SNHLY, CDR2 FYNNEI. V lost 7 bases and J 7 bases, leaving 19 bases between the germline ends. CDR3 length: 14 amino acids. The CDR3 region is CASKDPRGEGGYTF. The DNA of the CDR3 is TGTGCCAGCAAGGACCCTCGGGGAGAGGGTGGCTACACCTTC.

In its sample, this clone was seen a few times. This chain uses TRBV7-2 with TRBJ2-2, with 8 bases that match TRBD1. CDR3 length equals 15 residues. Trimming cost V 0 bases and J 6 bases; bases outside gene matches: 3. The germline V gene encodes CDR1 SGHTA and CDR2 FQGNSA. The chain's CDR3 is CASSLALQGAGELFF. CDR3 in DNA: TGTGCCAGCAGCTTAGCGCTACAGGGGGCCGGGGAGCTGTTTTTT.

This chain links TRBV7-2 with TRBJ2-3, with 10 nucleotides matching TRBD2. V shed 0 bases and J 2 bases; nucleotides not matched to a gene: 2. The CDR3 has 16 amino acids. Germline V gene sequence: CDR1 SGHTA, CDR2 FQGNSA. CDR3 region: CASSLALAGVTDTQYF. Written as DNA, the CDR3 is TGTGCCAGCAGCTTAGCTCTAGCGGGGGTCACAGATACGCAGTATTTT.

The chain is built from TRBV6-5 and TRBJ2-3; TRBD1 might be the D (5 bases). Germline lookup yields CDR1 MNHEY and CDR2 SVGAGI. Trimming pared 6 bases from V and 0 bases from J, leaving 10 bases between. The CDR3 loop spans 14 amino acids. CDR3 sequence (DNA): TGTGCCAGCAGGAAGGGGCTCAGCACAGATACGCAGTATTTT. This encodes CASRKGLSTDTQYF.

J is TRBJ2-3 and V is TRBV6-6; 9 nucleotides line up with TRBD1. CDR3 length: 16 residues. V lost 2 bases and J lost 6; bases outside the gene matches: 9. Germline V gene sequence: CDR1 MNHNY, CDR2 SVGAGI (reference sequence). CDR3 in DNA: TGTGCCAGCAGTTACGGTGACAGGGGGGCCTTTGATACGCAGTATTTT. It encodes CASSYGDRGAFDTQYF.

The rearrangement joins TRBV7-9 to TRBJ1-5; 8 bases map to TRBD1. The V segment lost 7 bases and the J segment 5 bases; nucleotides outside the gene matches: 4. CDR1 is SEHNR, CDR2 FQNEAQ, per germline (reference sequence). The CDR3 consists of 13 residues. The CDR3 nucleotides are TGTGCCAGCACGGAGACAGGGGATCAGCCCCAGCATTTT. It specifies CASTETGDQPQHF.

This chain links TRBV7-9 with TRBJ1-1, with D tentatively TRBD1 (5 bases). In germline, CDR1 is SEHNR, CDR2 FQNEAQ (reference sequence). This CDR3 region has 12 residues. The V and J ends lost 3 bases and 5 bases respectively, with 7 bases between them. The chain's CDR3 is CASSFRDTEAFF. In nucleotides, the CDR3 is TGTGCCAGCAGCTTCAGGGATACTGAAGCTTTCTTT.

The genes are TRBV10-3 and TRBJ2-2; 8 bases map to TRBD1. Germline values: CDR1 ENHRY, CDR2 SYGVKD. This CDR3 is built from 16 residues. V was pared by 0 bases and J by 6 bases, with 6 bases of the junction left unmatched. Here the CDR3 reads CAISESVTGVAGELFF. The DNA for the CDR3 is TGTGCCATCAGTGAGTCTGTGACAGGGGTCGCCGGGGAGCTGTTTTTT.

The CDR3 bases are TGTGCCAGCAGCTTAGCTATAGCCTACAATGAGCAGTTCTTC. This encodes CASSLAIAYNEQFF. The J gene is TRBJ2-1, the V gene TRBV7-9; no reliable D call. The germline CDR1 and CDR2 sequences are SEHNR and FQNEAQ (reference sequence). V was cut by 0 bases and J by 2 bases, with 5 bases left in between. The CDR3 has 14 residues.

In DNA form, the CDR3 reads TGTGCCAGTAGTCGGGGGGTTCGAAGCTATGGCTACACCTTC. Translated, it gives CASSRGVRSYGYTF. The genes are TRBV19 and TRBJ1-2, with D maybe TRBD1 (5 bases). Looked up from germline, CDR1 is LNHDA and CDR2 is SQIVND (reference sequence). This CDR3 has 14 amino acids. The V gene lost 5 bases and the J gene lost 4 bases, with 14 bases spanning the gap.